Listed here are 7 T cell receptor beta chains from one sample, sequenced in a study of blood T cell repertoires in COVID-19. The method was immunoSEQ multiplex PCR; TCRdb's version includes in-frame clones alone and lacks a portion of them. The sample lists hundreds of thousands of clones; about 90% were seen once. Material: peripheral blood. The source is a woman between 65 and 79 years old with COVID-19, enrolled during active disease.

This CDR3 reads CASSFEGRNGYTF. In DNA, the CDR3 is TGTGCCAGCAGCTTCGAGGGGAGGAATGGCTACACCTTC. V is TRBV7-8 and J is TRBJ1-2, with D possibly TRBD1 on 5 matching bases. Germline V gene lookup returns CDR1 SGHVS and CDR2 FQNEAQ. CDR3 length: 13 residues. Trimming left V 3 bases short and J 6 bases short, with 11 bases between.

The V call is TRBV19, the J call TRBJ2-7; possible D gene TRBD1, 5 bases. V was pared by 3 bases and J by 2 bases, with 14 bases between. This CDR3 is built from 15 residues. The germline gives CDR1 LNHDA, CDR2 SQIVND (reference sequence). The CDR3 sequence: CASSIQGSLPYEQYF. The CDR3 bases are TGTGCCAGTAGTATCCAGGGATCCCTCCCCTACGAGCAGTACTTC.

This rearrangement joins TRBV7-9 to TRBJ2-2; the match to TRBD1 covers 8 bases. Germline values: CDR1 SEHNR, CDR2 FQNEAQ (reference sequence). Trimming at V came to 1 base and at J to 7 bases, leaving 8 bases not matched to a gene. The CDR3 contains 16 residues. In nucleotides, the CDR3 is TGTGCCAGCAGCTTAGTGGCCAGGGGGCAAGGCGGGGAGCTGTTTTTT. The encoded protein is CASSLVARGQGGELFF.

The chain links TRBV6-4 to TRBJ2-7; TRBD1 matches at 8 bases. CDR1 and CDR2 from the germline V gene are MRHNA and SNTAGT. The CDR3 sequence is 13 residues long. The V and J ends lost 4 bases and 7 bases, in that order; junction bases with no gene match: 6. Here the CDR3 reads CASSAGQGNEQYF. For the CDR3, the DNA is TGTGCCAGCAGTGCTGGACAGGGTAATGAGCAGTACTTC.

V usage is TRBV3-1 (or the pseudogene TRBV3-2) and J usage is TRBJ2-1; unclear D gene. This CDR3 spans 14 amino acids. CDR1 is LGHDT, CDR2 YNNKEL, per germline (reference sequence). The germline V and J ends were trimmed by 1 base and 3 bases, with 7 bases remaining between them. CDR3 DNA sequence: TGTGCCAGCAGCCAAGGGTACGGCTACAATGAGCAGTTCTTC. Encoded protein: CASSQGYGYNEQFF.

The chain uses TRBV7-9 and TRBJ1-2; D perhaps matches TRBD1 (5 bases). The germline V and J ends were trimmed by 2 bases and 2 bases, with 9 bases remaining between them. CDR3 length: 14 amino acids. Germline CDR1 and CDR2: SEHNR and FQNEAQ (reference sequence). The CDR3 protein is CASSLHRINYGYTF. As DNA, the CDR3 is TGTGCCAGCAGCTTACACAGGATAAACTATGGCTACACCTTC.

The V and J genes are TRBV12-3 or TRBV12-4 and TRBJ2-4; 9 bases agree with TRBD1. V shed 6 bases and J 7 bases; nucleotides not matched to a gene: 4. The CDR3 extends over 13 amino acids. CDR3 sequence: CASRGQGWNIQYF. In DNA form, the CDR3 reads TGTGCCAGCAGGGGACAGGGATGGAACATTCAGTACTTC.